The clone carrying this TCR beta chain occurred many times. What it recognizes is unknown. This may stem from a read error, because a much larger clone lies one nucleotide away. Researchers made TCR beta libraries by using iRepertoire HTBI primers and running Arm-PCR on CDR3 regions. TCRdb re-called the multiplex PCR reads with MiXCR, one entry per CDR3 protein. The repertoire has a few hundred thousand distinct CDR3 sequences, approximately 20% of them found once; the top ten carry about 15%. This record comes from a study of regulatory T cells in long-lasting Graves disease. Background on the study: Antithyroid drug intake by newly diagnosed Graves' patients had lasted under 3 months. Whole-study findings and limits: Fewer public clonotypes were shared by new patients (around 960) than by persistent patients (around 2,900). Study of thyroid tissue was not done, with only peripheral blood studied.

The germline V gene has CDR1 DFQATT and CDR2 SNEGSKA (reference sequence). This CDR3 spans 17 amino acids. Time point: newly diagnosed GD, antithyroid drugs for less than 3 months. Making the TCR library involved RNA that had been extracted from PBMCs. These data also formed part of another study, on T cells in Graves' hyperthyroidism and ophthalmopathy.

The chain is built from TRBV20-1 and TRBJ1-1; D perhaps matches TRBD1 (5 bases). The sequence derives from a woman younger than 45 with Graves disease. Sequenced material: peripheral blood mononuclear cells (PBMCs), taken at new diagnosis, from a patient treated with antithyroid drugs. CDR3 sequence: CSVRDRILGVRDTEAFF. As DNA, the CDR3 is TGCAGTGTTAGAGATAGGATCTTAGGGGTACGGGACACTGAAGCTTTCTTT.